The 29 T cell receptor beta chains in this list originate from one sample, sequenced in a study of regulatory T cells in long-lasting Graves disease. Libraries of TCR beta came from iRepertoire HTBI primers plus Arm-PCR of CDR3 regions. TCRdb recomputed calls from the multiplex PCR reads with MiXCR, one row per CDR3 protein. This table holds 250,000 to 300,000 distinct CDR3 sequences, 15% to 20% found once. The sample's time point: newly diagnosed GD, antithyroid drugs for less than 3 months. The TCR library was made from RNA extracted from PBMCs. The sample also formed part of further work on T cells in Graves' hyperthyroidism and ophthalmopathy.

The input for sequencing was peripheral blood mononuclear cells (PBMCs), taken at new diagnosis, from a patient treated with antithyroid drugs. The receptors were gathered from a woman aged 30 to 39 with Graves disease.

This clonotype has at least ten counts. The chain employs TRBV6-1 and TRBJ1-2, with a tentative D call TRBD1 (5 bases). Germline V CDR1 and CDR2: MNHNS, SASEGT. Trimming removed 7 bases at V and 7 bases at J, with 13 bases between. This CDR3 is 12 amino acids long. CDR3 sequence: CASTEGRFGYTF. The CDR3, as DNA: TGTGCCAGCACCGAGGGGAGGTTTGGCTACACCTTC.

Remarks on this clonotype: This may stem from a read error, because a much larger clone lies one nucleotide away. The CDR3 end shows no conserved phenylalanine or tryptophan, and so a read error is likely. The CDR3 protein is CSAEGGREKLFV. The CDR3 nucleotides read TGCAGTGCTGAGGGGGGTAGGGAAAAACTGTTTGTT. This chain joins TRBV20-1 and TRBJ1-4; D might be TRBD1 (6 bases). The CDR3 consists of 12 residues. V lost 5 bases and J lost 8, with 12 bases in between. CDR1 is DFQATT, CDR2 SNEGSKA, per germline (reference sequence).

Only a few counts were recorded for this clonotype. The J gene is TRBJ2-1, the V gene TRBV7-3, with 13 positions matching TRBD2. CDR1 and CDR2 (germline): SGHTA, FQGTGA. This CDR3 region has 14 residues. The V and J ends lost 3 bases and 8 bases, in that order; junction bases with no gene match: 1. The CDR3 bases are TGTGCCAGCAGCTTGACTAGCGGGGGGCATGAGCAGTTCTTC. Translated: CASSLTSGGHEQFF.

This clonotype has ten or more counts. J is TRBJ2-7 and V is TRBV6-1, with 7 nucleotides matching TRBD1. Germline V gives CDR1 MNHNS, CDR2 SASEGT. The CDR3 has 15 amino acids. V was pared by 4 bases and J by 0 bases, with 6 bases of the junction left unmatched. CDR3 bases: TGTGCCAGCAGTGTCGGGACAGTCATCTCCTACGAGCAGTACTTC. It yields the protein CASSVGTVISYEQYF.

This rearrangement joins TRBV4-1 to TRBJ2-3, with 8 positions matching TRBD2. Germline lookup yields CDR1 MGHRA and CDR2 YSYEKL. The CDR3 runs 14 residues. V shed 1 base, J shed 5 bases, and the junction held 2 bases outside the gene matches. The CDR3 DNA follows: TGCGCCAGCAGCCAAGGGGCGGGGGGAGATACGCAGTATTTT. This translates into CASSQGAGGDTQYF.

This clonotype was picked up many times. This chain joins TRBV9 and TRBJ1-1; no reliable D call. CDR1 SGDLS and CDR2 YYNGEE come from the germline V gene. V was shortened by 0 bases and J by 1 base, with 7 bases between the two germline ends. The CDR3 has 14 amino acids. The CDR3: CASSVEAGNTEAFF. CDR3 bases: TGTGCCAGCAGCGTAGAGGCAGGGAACACTGAAGCTTTCTTT.

This clonotype was seen a handful of times. The J gene is TRBJ1-3, the V gene TRBV20-1; 11 bases match TRBD1. This CDR3 spans 18 amino acids. Germline-derived CDR1 and CDR2 are DFQATT and SNEGSKA (reference sequence). V was pared by 0 bases and J by 3 bases, with 10 bases of the junction left unmatched. CDR3 region: CSARDSGQGALFGNTIYF. The DNA for the CDR3 is TGCAGTGCTAGAGATAGTGGACAGGGGGCTTTATTTGGAAACACCATATATTTT.

The chain has TRBV6-1 and TRBJ1-2; D uncertain. Trimming cost V 6 bases and J 4 bases, with 12 bases left between them. CDR1 is MNHNS and CDR2 is SASEGT in the germline V gene. The CDR3 runs to 13 residues. CDR3 nucleotide sequence: TGTGCCAGCAGACCCACGGTGTCCTATGGCTACACCTTC. Translation: CASRPTVSYGYTF.

This clonotype was recorded many times. The genes are TRBV14 and TRBJ2-1; 10 positions match TRBD2. Trimming at V came to 1 base and at J to 5 bases, leaving 2 bases not matched to a gene. Germline V gene lookup returns CDR1 SGHDN and CDR2 FVKESK. The CDR3 runs to 15 residues. The CDR3 spells CASSQGLAGDNEQFF. As DNA, the CDR3 is TGTGCCAGCAGCCAAGGCCTAGCGGGGGACAATGAGCAGTTCTTC. Supplemented by reference TRBV14 and TRBJ2-1, the full variable domain reads EAGVTQFPSHSVIEKGQTVTLRCDPISGHDNLYWYRRVMGKEIKFLLHFVKESKQDESGMPNNRFLAERTGGTYSTLKVQPAELEDSGVYFCASSQGLAGDNEQFFGPGTRLTVL.

The table lists this clonotype with a count of one. V and J are TRBV10-1 and TRBJ2-1, with D hard to call. V shed 3 bases and J shed 4 bases, with 4 bases lying between them. Looked up from germline, CDR1 is WNHNN and CDR2 is SYGVQD (reference sequence). The CDR3 consists of 12 residues. CDR3 protein: CASSDLYNEQFF. The CDR3, as DNA: TGCGCCAGCAGTGATCTTTACAATGAGCAGTTCTTC.

This clonotype was recorded many times. The chain recombines TRBV3-1 with TRBJ1-1; TRBD1 matches at 11 bases. The CDR3 runs to 15 residues. Germline V gene lookup returns CDR1 LGHDT and CDR2 YNNKEL (reference sequence). V dropped 1 base and J dropped 9; count of bases not matched to a gene: 7. CDR3 protein: CASSQAWDRGLKAFF. In DNA form, the CDR3 reads TGTGCCAGCAGCCAAGCCTGGGACAGGGGGTTGAAAGCTTTCTTT.

This clonotype was counted ten times or more. The rearrangement uses TRBV6-1 and TRBJ2-4, with a weak D call TRBD1 (5 bases). The germline CDR1 and CDR2 sequences are MNHNS and SASEGT. CDR3 length: 15 residues. The V and J ends lost 6 bases and 0 bases respectively, with 12 bases between them. The DNA of the CDR3 is TGTGCCAGCAGCCCCCGACAGTTAGCCAAAAACATTCAGTACTTC. Translated: CASSPRQLAKNIQYF.

This clonotype occurred many times. The chain has TRBV20-1 and TRBJ1-5; possible D gene TRBD1, 5 bases. In germline, CDR1 is DFQATT, CDR2 SNEGSKA (reference sequence). V gave up 3 bases and J gave up 6 bases, with 15 bases separating them. The CDR3 length is 14 residues. CDR3 in DNA: TGCAGTGCTAGCGCGGGGCGAAGATCTCAGCCCCAGCATTTT. Translating it yields CSASAGRRSQPQHF.

In this sample, this clonotype turned up many times. The genes are TRBV11-1 and TRBJ2-1; 9 nucleotides align to TRBD2. The CDR3 is made up of 17 amino acids. The V and J ends lost 3 bases and 2 bases, in that order; junction bases with no gene match: 8. CDR1 is SGHAT and CDR2 is FQDESV in the germline V gene (reference sequence). The CDR3 DNA sequence: TGTGCCAGCAGCTTGGCTACCGCGGGGGGGCCCTACAATGAGCAGTTCTTC. It yields the protein CASSLATAGGPYNEQFF.

This clonotype was picked up many times. The genes are TRBV5-1 and TRBJ1-2; 9 bases match TRBD1. CDR1 SGHRS and CDR2 YFSETQ come from the germline V gene. With 4 bases clipped from V and 3 bases from J, the junction kept 4 bases outside the gene matches. This CDR3 comprises 14 residues. The CDR3 coding sequence is TGCGCCAGCAGCAACAGGGGGCTCGACTATGGCTACACCTTC. This encodes CASSNRGLDYGYTF.

This clonotype was seen a handful of times. V is TRBV5-4 and J is TRBJ1-1, with 8 bases matching TRBD1. Looked up from germline, CDR1 is SGHNT and CDR2 is YYREEE (reference sequence). This CDR3 comprises 15 residues. V lost 4 bases and J lost 6; bases outside the gene matches: 11. CDR3 residues: CASSREGTGSSEAFF. CDR3 sequence (DNA): TGTGCCAGCAGCCGTGAGGGGACAGGTTCCTCTGAAGCTTTCTTT.

This clonotype was recorded a few times. This chain connects TRBV7-2 to TRBJ2-1; a possible D gene is TRBD2 (6 bases). V shed 5 bases and J shed 7 bases, with 21 bases lying between them. CDR1 and CDR2 (germline): SGHTA, FQGNSA. The CDR3 consists of 16 residues. The CDR3 bases are TGTGCCAGCAGCCCCGTGGCCGGGGGTGGGGGTAATGAGCAGTTCTTC. Its protein is CASSPVAGGGGNEQFF.

This clonotype was seen repeatedly, ten times or more. The chain has TRBV14 and TRBJ2-2; D is unclear. Germline CDR1 is SGHDN and CDR2 is FVKESK. The CDR3 runs to 13 residues. V lost 8 bases and J 7 bases, leaving 14 bases between the germline ends. The CDR3 here is CASRIRDHGELFF. The CDR3 region has the DNA TGTGCCAGCCGAATAAGGGATCACGGGGAGCTGTTTTTT.

This clonotype has at least ten counts. The chain recombines TRBV3-1 with TRBJ1-1; D not certain. CDR1 and CDR2 from the germline V gene are LGHDT and YNNKEL (reference sequence). The CDR3 is 14 residues long. Trimming left V 4 bases short and J 2 bases short, with 11 bases between. Here the CDR3 reads CASSPTLFNTEAFF. In DNA form, the CDR3 reads TGTGCCAGCAGCCCGACCCTTTTTAACACTGAAGCTTTCTTT.

This clonotype was observed many times. V gene TRBV5-1 combines with J gene TRBJ1-4, with no clear D. Germline CDR1 reads SGHRS; CDR2 reads YFSETQ. There are 14 residues in the CDR3. The V and J ends lost 4 bases and 5 bases respectively, with 12 bases between them. CDR3 loop: CASSPAGLNEKLFF. DNA for the CDR3: TGCGCCAGCAGCCCGGCCGGCCTAAATGAAAAACTGTTTTTT. Drawing the rest from reference TRBV5-1 and TRBJ1-4, the complete variable domain is KAGVTQTPRYLIKTRGQQVTLSCSPISGHRSVSWYQQTPGQGLQFLFEYFSETQRNKGNFPGRFSGRQFSNSRSEMNVSTLELGDSALYLCASSPAGLNEKLFFGSGTQLSVL.

The sample holds many counts of this clonotype. This chain's CDR3 is CASSFEDRTDYGYTF. CDR3 nucleotide sequence: TGTGCCAGCAGTTTTGAGGACAGGACAGACTATGGCTACACCTTC. This chain connects TRBV12-3 or TRBV12-4 to TRBJ1-2; 7 bases fit TRBD1. V was pared by 3 bases and J by 3 bases, with 7 bases of the junction left unmatched. The CDR3 spans 15 residues.

A remark on this clonotype: This may stem from a read error, because a much larger clone lies one nucleotide away. V is TRBV27 and J is TRBJ1-2; D is undetermined. Germline V gene lookup returns CDR1 MNHEY and CDR2 SMNVEV (reference sequence). This CDR3 is 16 amino acids long. The CDR3 DNA reads TGTGCCAGCAGTTTATCCCGGGAAGCTAGAATTTATGGCAACACCTTC. This translates into CASSLSREARIYGNTF.

Regarding this clonotype: Given a much more abundant clone one base away, this may be a read error. This chain links TRBV7-9 with TRBJ2-5, with 8 bases aligning to TRBD1. Germline CDR1 reads SEHNR; CDR2 reads FQNEAQ (reference sequence). V shed 2 bases and J 5 bases; nucleotides not matched to a gene: 10. This CDR3 is built from 16 residues. CDR3 residues: CASSLIDRGSGETQYF. The CDR3 DNA reads TGTGCCAGCAGCTTAATCGACAGGGGTTCTGGGGAGACCCAGTACTTC.

The rearrangement joins TRBV7-9 to TRBJ2-3; 10 nucleotides agree with TRBD2. CDR3 length: 14 residues. V shed 5 bases, J shed 8 bases, and the junction held 7 bases outside the gene matches. CDR1 and CDR2 from the germline V gene are SEHNR and FQNEAQ (reference sequence). The CDR3: CASSRERGGGTQYF. The CDR3 DNA is TGTGCCAGCAGCCGAGAGCGGGGGGGGGGTACGCAGTATTTT.

This clonotype was recorded at least ten times. The genes are TRBV7-9 and TRBJ1-2; TRBD1 is a possible D gene (5 bases). V lost 8 bases and J lost 4, with 11 bases in between. There are 12 residues in the CDR3. The germline V gene encodes CDR1 SEHNR and CDR2 FQNEAQ (reference sequence). The CDR3 here is CASWGGRYGYTF. The CDR3 region has the DNA TGTGCCAGCTGGGGGGGTCGCTATGGCTACACCTTC.

This clonotype has a count of ten or more. The rearrangement links TRBV9 to TRBJ2-3, with 9 bases aligning to TRBD1. The CDR3 length is 16 residues. J lost 6 bases, V lost 0 bases, and 8 bases had no gene match. The germline V gene encodes CDR1 SGDLS and CDR2 YYNGEE. CDR3 sequence (DNA): TGTGCCAGCAGCGTAGAAGGGACAGGGTTTGGGGATACGCAGTATTTT. Protein sequence: CASSVEGTGFGDTQYF.

This clonotype was counted at least ten times. The gene calls are TRBV10-1 and TRBJ2-5; the match to TRBD1 covers 8 bases. The trim removed 0 bases at V and 5 bases at J, leaving 5 bases unmatched. Germline V gene lookup returns CDR1 WNHNN and CDR2 SYGVQD (reference sequence). CDR3 length equals 15 residues. CDR3 coding DNA: TGCGCCAGCAGTGAGTCGACAGGGGTGGAGGAGACCCAGTACTTC. Its protein is CASSESTGVEETQYF.

This clonotype has a count of ten or more. The gene calls are TRBV7-2 and TRBJ1-6; D is unclear. This CDR3 region has 16 residues. Germline CDR1 reads SGHTA; CDR2 reads FQGNSA. The germline V and J ends were trimmed by 6 bases and 2 bases, with 14 bases remaining between them. As DNA, the CDR3 is TGTGCCAGCAGAAAATGGCAGAATACCTATAATTCACCCCTCCACTTT. This encodes CASRKWQNTYNSPLHF.

This clonotype was counted a few times. This sequence joins TRBV4-1 and TRBJ1-1; TRBD1 agrees at 8 bases. This CDR3 contains 14 residues. The ends lost 4 bases at V and 3 bases at J; junction bases unmatched: 4. Germline V CDR1 and CDR2: MGHRA, YSYEKL. CDR3 in DNA: TGCGCCAGCAGCCTAGTGACAGGGGACACTGAAGCTTTCTTT. Residues: CASSLVTGDTEAFF.